The 17 T cell receptor beta chains below all came from one sample that was sequenced in a study of technical replicates of blood from several donors. Sequenced by immunoSEQ multiplex PCR; TCRdb stores in-frame clones only, minus some. The repertoire holds just over 70,000 clones, with just under 95% as singletons. Sequencing was carried out using T cells isolated from PBMCs. These receptors all come from a human donor in good health.

The V and J genes are TRBV6-4 and TRBJ2-3; 9 nucleotides match TRBD2. V shed 4 bases, J shed 5 bases, and the junction held 13 bases outside the gene matches. Germline V gene data show CDR1 as MRHNA and CDR2 as SNTAGT. The CDR3 loop spans 17 amino acids. CDR3 sequence: CASSGGGASGTRDTQYF. In nucleotides, the CDR3 is TGTGCCAGCAGTGGCGGCGGGGCTAGCGGGACTAGAGATACGCAGTATTTT.

The chain uses TRBV10-3 and TRBJ2-5, with D possibly TRBD1 on 5 matching bases. There are 13 residues in the CDR3. Trimming removed 10 bases from V and 1 base from J, with 13 bases in between. The germline V gene has CDR1 ENHRY and CDR2 SYGVKD. CDR3 region: CATLDSSQETQYF. The CDR3 DNA sequence: TGTGCCACCCTAGACAGCTCCCAAGAGACCCAGTACTTC.

This sequence joins TRBV10-3 and TRBJ2-5; the match to TRBD2 covers 8 bases. V shed 11 bases and J 5 bases; nucleotides not matched to a gene: 4. CDR3 size: 11 residues. The germline V gene has CDR1 ENHRY and CDR2 SYGVKD. The CDR3 nucleotides are TGTGCCTCCCAGCGGGAGGAGACCCAGTACTTC. Encoded protein: CASQREETQYF.

The chain carries TRBV10-2 and TRBJ1-5; D might be TRBD1 (5 bases). CDR1 and CDR2 from the germline V gene are WSHSY and SAAADI. V lost 8 bases and J lost 4, with 12 bases in between. The CDR3 covers 13 residues. CDR3 protein: CASSEQENQPQHF. The CDR3 coding sequence is TGCGCCAGCTCAGAACAGGAGAATCAGCCCCAGCATTTT.

The chain couples TRBV11-3 to TRBJ2-7; D is possibly TRBD1 (6 bases). Germline V gene sequence: CDR1 SGHNT, CDR2 YENEEA. The V end was cut by 6 bases, the J end by 4 bases, with 10 bases between. The CDR3 extends over 12 amino acids. The CDR3 nucleotides read TGTGCCAGCAGTCTACAGGGTTACGAGCAGTACTTC. This translates into CASSLQGYEQYF.

V is TRBV2 and J is TRBJ2-1; a possible D gene is TRBD2 (6 bases). Germline CDR1 reads SNHLY; CDR2 reads FYNNEI. The V gene lost 6 bases and the J gene lost 5 bases, with 8 bases spanning the gap. The CDR3 covers 12 residues. For the CDR3, the DNA is TGTGCCAGCAGGGACTATCACAATGAGCAGTTCTTC. The encoded protein is CASRDYHNEQFF.

The chain joins TRBV29-1 to TRBJ1-1; D gene uncertain. V lost 8 bases, J lost 2 bases, and 12 bases lay in between. The CDR3 runs 12 residues. Germline V gene data show CDR1 as SQVTM and CDR2 as ANQGSEA. The CDR3 DNA sequence: TGCAGCCCCCGGCGGGTTAACACTGAAGCTTTCTTT. This gives the protein CSPRRVNTEAFF.

The V call is TRBV5-1, the J call TRBJ2-1, with D possibly being TRBD1 (5 bases). Trimming shortened V by 1 base and J by 7 bases, and 9 bases separated the two germline ends. Germline loops: CDR1 SGHRS, CDR2 YFSETQ. This CDR3 is 13 amino acids long. The CDR3 DNA sequence: TGCGCCAGCAGCTTGTGGGGCGAGAATGAGCAGTTCTTC. Translation gives CASSLWGENEQFF.

This clone was observed a handful of times. The genes are TRBV5-4 and TRBJ1-1; tentative D call: TRBD1 (6 bases). The CDR3 extends over 13 amino acids. The germline CDR1 and CDR2 sequences are SGHNT and YYREEE (reference sequence). With 5 bases removed from V and 1 base from J, the gap between germline ends came to 9 bases. CDR3 bases: TGTGCCAGCAGTAAACAGGGGAACACTGAAGCTTTCTTT. Translated: CASSKQGNTEAFF.

The J gene is TRBJ2-3, the V gene TRBV4-3; 10 nucleotides align to TRBD2. The CDR3 has 16 residues. In germline, CDR1 is LGHNA, CDR2 YSLEER. The trim removed 1 base at V and 3 bases at J, leaving 4 bases unmatched. The CDR3, as DNA: TGCGCCAGCAGCCAAGGGGCTAGCGGGAGTACAGATACGCAGTATTTT. Protein product: CASSQGASGSTDTQYF.

This chain connects TRBV11-2 to TRBJ2-7; D is possibly TRBD1 (5 bases). The V end was cut by 5 bases, the J end by 5 bases, with 10 bases between. The germline gives CDR1 SGHAT, CDR2 FQNNGV. This CDR3 spans 12 amino acids. CDR3 DNA: TGTGCCAGCAGCGCAGCAGGGAACGAGCAGTACTTC. It encodes CASSAAGNEQYF.

The chain combines TRBV4-1 with TRBJ1-2; 12 nucleotides match TRBD1. In germline, CDR1 is MGHRA, CDR2 YSYEKL. J lost 8 bases, V lost 3 bases, and 7 bases had no gene match. The CDR3 runs to 15 residues. As DNA, the CDR3 is TGCGCCAGCAGCCATGAGGGACAGGGGGCCCGAGGCTACACCTTC. Its protein is CASSHEGQGARGYTF.

The rearrangement joins TRBV7-3 to TRBJ1-1, with D possibly being TRBD1 (6 bases). Germline V gives CDR1 SGHTA, CDR2 FQGTGA. The germline V and J ends were trimmed by 5 bases and 1 base, with 11 bases remaining between them. CDR3 length: 14 residues. The CDR3 sequence is CASSLGGPNTEAFF. The CDR3 nucleotides read TGTGCCAGCAGCCTAGGGGGACCGAACACTGAAGCTTTCTTT.

The rearrangement links TRBV7-7 to TRBJ1-1, with D perhaps TRBD1 (6 bases). CDR3 size: 13 residues. CDR1 is SSHAT, CDR2 FNYEAQ, per germline (reference sequence). V lost 5 bases, J lost 2 bases, and 9 bases lay in between. The CDR3 nucleotides read TGTGCCAGCAGCCGACAGGCTAACACTGAAGCTTTCTTT. Encoded protein: CASSRQANTEAFF.

The chain has TRBV5-4 and TRBJ1-2, with 8 bases identical to TRBD1. V shed 4 bases and J 4 bases; nucleotides not matched to a gene: 6. Germline CDR1 is SGHNT and CDR2 is YYREEE (reference sequence). This CDR3 region has 14 residues. CDR3 in DNA: TGTGCCAGCAGCCCAATGGACAGGGTCTATGGCTACACCTTC. Residues: CASSPMDRVYGYTF.

This chain connects TRBV7-2 to TRBJ1-1, with D perhaps matching TRBD1 (6 bases). Germline lookup yields CDR1 SGHTA and CDR2 FQGNSA. V gave up 5 bases and J gave up 7 bases, with 17 bases separating them. CDR3 size: 14 residues. In nucleotides, the CDR3 is TGTGCCAGCAGCCTCGGACAGACGGGGTATGAAGCTTTCTTT. Its protein is CASSLGQTGYEAFF.

The CDR3 DNA reads TGCAGTGCGTACTTAAACACTGAAGCTTTCTTT. Translated, it gives CSAYLNTEAFF. This chain uses TRBV20-1 with TRBJ1-1; D gene unclear. The CDR3 runs to 11 residues. V was trimmed by 6 bases and J by 2 bases, leaving 7 bases between them. Germline assignment: CDR1 DFQATT and CDR2 SNEGSKA (reference sequence).